This T cell receptor beta chain was recovered during a study of shared clonotypes between healthy human individuals. The donors, all of them Caucasian adults, lived in Nashville, Tennessee. Per the germline V gene, CDR1 is MDHEN and CDR2 is SYDVKM. The CDR3 contains 14 residues. Trimming pared 7 bases from V and 2 bases from J, leaving 12 bases between. On this clone: The antigen is unknown.

Findings and caveats of the study: Four donors shared 5% to 5.5% of their naive CD4 clonotypes.

Several immunoSEQ 96-well plates shared each subset's DNA, each plate a replicate. Sequencing was performed with immunoSEQ multiplex PCR; in TCRdb, only in-frame clones are kept and a portion is missing. This table has some 900,000 clones, 70% to 85% appearing once. The source of this sequence is a man younger than 30 in good health. Sequencing used memory CD4+ T cells sorted from blood. Noted subset: CD45RA-negative fraction. The chain carries TRBV28 and TRBJ2-1, with a possible D match to TRBD2 (5 bases). The CDR3 is CASTPTGTYNEQFF. In nucleotides, the CDR3 is TGTGCCAGCACTCCGACGGGGACCTACAATGAGCAGTTCTTC.